Listed below are T cell receptor beta chains from one sample, sequenced in a study of blood T cell repertoires in COVID-19. This table comes from immunoSEQ multiplex PCR, and its TCRdb copy is limited to in-frame clones, with some not included. Of about 98,000 clones in the sample, around 81% were seen once. The sequencing sample was made of peripheral blood. The origin of the receptors is a man aged 60 to 75 with acute or convalescent COVID-19. CDR3s include the opening cysteine and the closing phenylalanine or tryptophan. Each record gives: clone size, V gene, J gene, D gene, CDR3 protein, CDR3 DNA. A D gene is named only where the DNA matches it firmly. Part of the rows lack a size; the others show once, few, many or a class for expanded clones.

>once|TRBV3-1/TRBV3-2|TRBJ1-6|-
CASSQAGVGGNSPLHF
TGTGCCAGCAGCCAGGCCGGGGTTGGCGGTAATTCACCCCTCCACTTT
>once|TRBV5-1|TRBJ1-1|TRBD1
CASSLYRGGTEAFF
TGCGCCAGCAGCTTATACAGGGGGGGTACTGAAGCTTTCTTT
>-|TRBV21-1|TRBJ2-7|-
CASSKEKDRVYEQYF
TGTGCCAGCAGCAAAGAAAAGGACAGGGTCTACGAGCAGTACTTC
>-|TRBV7-6|TRBJ1-1|-
CASSGYRDPRAFF
TGTGCCAGCAGCGGATACAGGGACCCCCGAGCTTTCTTT
>-|TRBV6-4|TRBJ2-2|-
CASSANPITNTGELFF
TGTGCCAGCAGTGCAAACCCTATCACGAACACCGGGGAGCTGTTTTTT
>few|TRBV3-1/TRBV3-2|TRBJ1-3|-
CASSQTGNSGNTIYF
TGTGCCAGCAGCCAGACAGGAAACTCTGGAAACACCATATATTTT
>few|TRBV12-3/TRBV12-4|TRBJ2-7|TRBD1
CASKGQGGYEQYF
TGTGCCAGCAAGGGACAGGGGGGCTACGAGCAGTACTTC
>once|TRBV29-1|TRBJ1-1|TRBD1
CSSAGQLNTEAFF
TGCAGCTCCGCGGGACAGTTGAACACTGAAGCTTTCTTT
>-|TRBV20-1|TRBJ2-7|-
CSASQSGKGEQYF
TGCAGTGCTAGTCAATCAGGGAAGGGCGAGCAGTACTTC
>-|TRBV10-2|TRBJ2-1|-
CASQYQAGYEQFF
TGCGCCAGCCAGTATCAGGCGGGGTATGAGCAGTTCTTC
>few|TRBV5-1|TRBJ1-5|-
CASSLGSGAGNQPQHF
TGCGCCAGCAGCTTGGGTAGCGGAGCGGGCAATCAGCCCCAGCATTTT
>-|TRBV7-9|TRBJ1-5|-
CASSFGQSNQPQHF
TGTGCCAGCAGCTTTGGACAGAGCAATCAGCCCCAGCATTTT
>many|TRBV19|TRBJ1-1|-
CASRTVAVDTEAFF
TGTGCCAGTAGGACGGTTGCGGTGGACACTGAAGCTTTCTTT
>once|TRBV24-1|TRBJ2-3|-
CATSPGVTDTQYF
TGTGCCACCAGTCCAGGGGTCACAGATACGCAGTATTTT
>-|TRBV3-1/TRBV3-2|TRBJ2-7|TRBD1
CASGEGTGSTEQYF
TGTGCCAGCGGGGAGGGGACAGGGTCGACCGAGCAGTACTTC
>-|TRBV9|TRBJ2-1|-
CASSVQGAGEQFF
TGTGCCAGCAGCGTCCAGGGCGCCGGTGAGCAGTTCTTC
>-|TRBV11-2|TRBJ1-4|-
CASSFGGGEKLFF
TGTGCCAGCAGCTTTGGCGGGGGGGAAAAACTGTTTTTT
>-|TRBV30|TRBJ1-5|-
CAWSRGPNQPQHF
TGTGCCTGGAGTAGGGGCCCAAATCAGCCCCAGCATTTT
>-|TRBV7-9|TRBJ2-5|-
CASSSSRTTTYQETQYF
TGTGCCAGCAGCTCGTCCCGGACTACAACGTACCAAGAGACCCAGTACTTC
>few|TRBV19|TRBJ1-4|TRBD1
CASRQNRGTMEKLFF
TGTGCCAGTAGGCAAAACAGGGGGACGATGGAAAAACTGTTTTTT
>-|TRBV9|TRBJ1-2|-
CASSVDSEGYTF
TGTGCCAGCAGCGTTGACAGCGAGGGCTACACCTTC
>-|TRBV5-1|TRBJ2-3|-
CASSPARGDTDTQYF
TGCGCCAGCAGCCCCGCCCGGGGTGACACAGATACGCAGTATTTT
>-|TRBV4-2|TRBJ1-1|-
CASSQDAESQAFF
TGTGCCAGCAGCCAAGATGCAGAATCCCAAGCTTTCTTT
>once|TRBV5-1|TRBJ1-6|-
CASSQKSGNSNSPLHF
TGCGCCAGCAGCCAGAAGTCAGGGAACTCAAATTCACCCCTCCACTTT
>-|TRBV7-6|TRBJ2-5|TRBD2
CASSLFGTSGRGGQETQYF
TGTGCCAGCAGCTTATTCGGGACTAGCGGGAGGGGGGGCCAAGAGACCCAGTACTTC
>once|TRBV7-8|TRBJ1-1|-
CASSLALVNTEAFF
TGTGCCAGCAGCTTAGCCCTAGTGAACACTGAAGCTTTCTTT
>-|TRBV7-2|TRBJ2-1|TRBD2
CASSLKSGGDNEQFF
TGTGCCAGCAGCTTAAAATCGGGAGGGGACAATGAGCAGTTCTTC